Below, 14 T cell receptor beta chains from the same sample are listed, as sequenced in a study of T cell repertoires in cytomegalovirus infection. One entry per CDR3 protein results from TCRdb running MiXCR on the reads. The table shows a few hundred thousand distinct CDR3 sequences, with 25% occurring only once. Antigen specificity for these receptors is unknown. The sequencing used cultured PBMCs, collected from culture after CMV antigen stimulation. These receptors were obtained from a human donor in good health (CMV status not recorded). Some clones in this sample may be carry-over from other donors' samples.

V gene TRBV20-1 combines with J gene TRBJ1-2; perhaps TRBD1 as D (5 bases). The germline V and J ends were trimmed by 4 bases and 7 bases, with 16 bases remaining between them. CDR1 DFQATT and CDR2 SNEGSKA come from the germline V gene (reference sequence). The CDR3 consists of 13 residues. CDR3 residues: CSAITEMGGGYTF. The CDR3 coding sequence is TGCAGTGCTATCACTGAAATGGGGGGTGGCTACACCTTC.

This chain connects TRBV12-5 to TRBJ2-1; TRBD1 is a possible D gene (7 bases). Deletions cut 3 bases from V and 4 bases from J, with 16 bases between. Germline CDR1 LGHNT, CDR2 FRNRAP. The CDR3 spans 16 residues. The CDR3 sequence: CASGLPGGITYNEQFF. CDR3 DNA sequence: TGTGCTAGTGGTTTACCAGGGGGGATAACTTACAATGAGCAGTTCTTC.

The V call is TRBV19, the J call TRBJ2-2; D gene unclear. Per the germline V gene, CDR1 is LNHDA and CDR2 is SQIVND (reference sequence). The V end lost 1 base, the J end lost 4 bases, and 13 bases lay between the germline ends. CDR3 size: 16 residues. CDR3 in DNA: TGTGCCAGTAGTATAGTAATTACCGTGGGCACCGGGGAGCTGTTTTTT. It specifies CASSIVITVGTGELFF.

The chain uses TRBV7-2 and TRBJ1-2; possibly TRBD1 for D (5 bases). Germline CDR1 reads SGHTA; CDR2 reads FQGNSA. The CDR3 is 16 residues long. Trimming took 5 bases from V and 4 from J, leaving 20 bases between them. CDR3 bases: TGTGCCAGCAGCCCGTGGGTTAAGGGAGGGGCCTATGGCTACACCTTC. This encodes CASSPWVKGGAYGYTF. Full variable domain (remainder filled in from reference TRBV7-2 and TRBJ1-2): GAGVSQSPSNKVTEKGKDVELRCDPISGHTALYWYRQSLGQGLEFLIYFQGNSAPDKSGLPSDRFSAERTGGSVSTLTIQRTQQEDSAVYLCASSPWVKGGAYGYTFGSGTRLTVV.

There are many counts of this clonotype. The chain has TRBV12-3 or TRBV12-4 and TRBJ1-1; D ambiguous. The CDR3 runs 19 residues. Trimming took 6 bases from V and 1 from J, leaving 27 bases between them. The CDR3 sequence is CASRGIQGRTITSNTEAFF. CDR3 sequence (DNA): TGTGCCAGCAGAGGAATACAAGGGCGGACCATCACCTCGAACACTGAAGCTTTCTTT.

This clonotype was recorded only once. J is TRBJ1-2 and V is TRBV28; D gene ambiguous. From germline, CDR1 is MDHEN and CDR2 SYDVKM. V dropped 5 bases and J dropped 5 bases, with 9 bases sitting between them. This CDR3 comprises 12 residues. CDR3 nucleotides: TGTGCCAGCAGTCCTGTACAGTATGGCTACACCTTC. Protein: CASSPVQYGYTF.

The chain recombines TRBV6-1 with TRBJ1-4, with 7 bases that match TRBD1. Losses at the gene ends were 6 bases for V and 0 bases for J; bases not matched to a gene: 10. This CDR3 has 17 residues. The germline V gene encodes CDR1 MNHNS and CDR2 SASEGT. The CDR3 region is CASSLTGAVATNEKLFF. For the CDR3, the DNA is TGTGCCAGCAGCCTCACAGGGGCCGTTGCAACTAATGAAAAACTGTTTTTT.

This clonotype was seen a handful of times. The chain couples TRBV30 to TRBJ2-1, with D perhaps given as TRBD1 or TRBD2 (5 bases each). The CDR3 has 14 amino acids. Germline CDR1 reads GTSNPN; CDR2 reads SVGIG (reference sequence). V was pared by 3 bases and J by 6 bases, with 15 bases between. The CDR3 coding sequence is TGTGCCTGGAGGGTTCTAGGGGACCTCAATGAGCAGTTCTTC. It specifies CAWRVLGDLNEQFF.

Worth noting for this clonotype: A much more abundant neighbour one base away suggests this may be a read error. CDR3 nucleotide sequence: TGTGCCAGCAGCCGAGGGGTAGCTGGGGGTTCCTACAATGAGCAGTTCTTC. Translation gives CASSRGVAGGSYNEQFF. The V call is TRBV7-2, the J call TRBJ2-1, with D perhaps matching TRBD1 or TRBD2 (5 bases each). With 5 bases removed from V and 1 base from J, the gap between germline ends came to 18 bases. Germline V lookup: CDR1 SGHTA, CDR2 FQGNSA. CDR3 length equals 17 residues.

This clonotype was seen at least ten times. V gene TRBV7-2 combines with J gene TRBJ2-7; TRBD2 agrees at 12 bases. This CDR3 comprises 15 residues. Germline-derived CDR1 and CDR2 are SGHTA and FQGNSA. V gave up 5 bases and J gave up 4 bases; unmatched junction bases: 6. CDR3 DNA: TGTGCCAGCAGCCCCGGACTAGCGGGACTATACGAGCAGTACGTC. As protein: CASSPGLAGLYEQYV.

The V gene is TRBV10-3, the J gene TRBJ2-3, with 11 bases that match TRBD2. V was pared by 6 bases and J by 1 base, with 3 bases of the junction left unmatched. Germline values: CDR1 ENHRY, CDR2 SYGVKD. The CDR3 loop spans 15 amino acids. The CDR3 nucleotides are TGTGCCATCAGACCTAGCGGGAGGCGCACAGATACGCAGTATTTT. Translation gives CAIRPSGRRTDTQYF.

This clonotype was detected only a few times. V usage is TRBV6-5 and J usage is TRBJ2-3, with 13 bases that match TRBD2. The CDR3 spans 16 residues. Germline CDR1 MNHEY, CDR2 SVGAGI. Unmatched junction bases numbered 4, after V lost 6 bases and J lost 1 base. The CDR3 spells CASRGLAGVGTDTQYF. The CDR3 DNA is TGTGCCAGCAGAGGACTAGCGGGAGTTGGCACAGATACGCAGTATTTT.

The rearrangement joins TRBV7-2 to TRBJ2-3, with a possible D match to TRBD1 (6 bases). The V gene lost 11 bases and the J gene lost 2 bases, with 11 bases spanning the gap. This CDR3 is built from 12 residues. Germline lookup yields CDR1 SGHTA and CDR2 FQGNSA. The CDR3 spells CAGGRYTDTQYF. The DNA for the CDR3 is TGTGCCGGGGGCCGGTACACAGATACGCAGTATTTT.

The chain joins TRBV14 to TRBJ1-1, with D hard to call. The CDR3 sequence is 13 residues long. V dropped 4 bases and J dropped 0 bases, with 6 bases sitting between them. Germline CDR1 and CDR2: SGHDN and FVKESK. CDR3 nucleotides: TGTGCCAGCAGCCGAATATTGAACACTGAAGCTTTCTTT. This sequence encodes CASSRILNTEAFF.